This entry concerns a single TCR beta chain. Its antigen is undetermined. The sample originates from a study of PD-1 blockade in classical Hodgkin lymphoma. Overall study: Nivolumab dosed at 3 mg/kg went to patients intravenously every 2 weeks. Whole-study results and caveats: Complete responders entered with baseline diversity on par with newly diagnosed patients, the results showed. No one has yet defined what causes the repertoire differences, which may be disease activity or prior therapy.

The V end lost 6 bases, the J end lost 7 bases, and 24 bases lay between the germline ends. This CDR3 contains 15 residues. CDR1 and CDR2 (germline): SQVTM, ANQGSEA. Every single patient, without exception, relapsed after autologous stem cell transplantation, and brentuximab vedotin exposure varied. When best responses were assessed, they were complete response, partial response or progressive disease. Libraries were prepared by immunoSEQ multiplex PCR; TCRdb keeps only in-frame clonotypes and omits some of them. This sample has roughly 92,000 clones; over 85% occur once, and the top ten carry 2.5% to 3.5%.

The chain combines TRBV29-1 with TRBJ1-2, with D possibly matching TRBD1 (6 bases). The sample consisted of peripheral blood mononuclear cells (PBMCs), taken at baseline. This receptor was identified in a human donor with classical Hodgkin lymphoma. The CDR3 DNA is TGCAGCGTGGGGGGTAGAGGGGGGCGCCCCGCTGGCTACACCTTC. Residues: CSVGGRGGRPAGYTF.